This entry lists 20 T cell receptor beta chains sequenced from one sample in a study of CD8+ T cells in alopecia areata. Once RNA had been extracted, it was reverse transcribed into cDNA to act as the sequencing template. Produced via immunoSEQ multiplex PCR; TCRdb's table is partial and in-frame only. The sample yields under 200,000 clones, about three fifths seen once. Treatment noted: oral pan-JAK inhibitor, 5-10 mg twice daily. The input for sequencing was CD4+ T cells sorted from blood, taken at week 4, from a patient treated with tofacitinib. These receptors were taken from a human donor with alopecia areata.

J is TRBJ2-3 and V is TRBV30, with TRBD2 as a possible D gene (5 bases). Trimming cost V 0 bases and J 4 bases, with 5 bases left between them. Germline V gene data show CDR1 as GTSNPN and CDR2 as SVGIG (reference sequence). This CDR3 is built from 12 residues. CDR3 residues: CAWSVSADTQYF. DNA for the CDR3: TGTGCCTGGAGTGTTAGCGCAGATACGCAGTATTTT.

A single count supports this clone. The genes are TRBV27 and TRBJ1-5, with TRBD1 as a possible D gene (5 bases). The CDR3 is 15 amino acids. Germline V gene data show CDR1 as MNHEY and CDR2 as SMNVEV (reference sequence). Trimming removed 1 base from V and 6 bases from J, with 13 bases in between. CDR3: CASSLWGTPGQPQHF. CDR3 nucleotide sequence: TGTGCCAGCAGTTTATGGGGGACTCCGGGTCAGCCCCAGCATTTT.

The chain joins TRBV30 to TRBJ1-1; possibly TRBD1 for D (6 bases). V shed 3 bases and J shed 1 base, with 9 bases lying between them. The CDR3 totals 13 residues. The germline V gene encodes CDR1 GTSNPN and CDR2 SVGIG (reference sequence). The CDR3 bases are TGTGCCTGGAGGGGGACACCGAACACTGAAGCTTTCTTT. Translating gives CAWRGTPNTEAFF.

The genes are TRBV4-1 and TRBJ1-1; 8 bases align to TRBD1. Germline V gene lookup returns CDR1 MGHRA and CDR2 YSYEKL. The trim removed 8 bases at V and 3 bases at J, leaving 8 bases unmatched. The CDR3 covers 14 residues. The CDR3 nucleotides read TGCGCCAGCTCAAGACAGGGGATCGACACTGAAGCTTTCTTT. Its translation: CASSRQGIDTEAFF.

This clone came up once. Other DNA sequences in the same sample also yield this CDR3. The V call is TRBV7-9, the J call TRBJ2-5; no firm D call. This CDR3 has 11 residues. Trimming removed 4 bases from V and 5 bases from J, with 5 bases in between. CDR1 SEHNR and CDR2 FQNEAQ come from the germline V gene (reference sequence). CDR3 sequence (DNA): TGTGCCAGCAGCTCCGGGGAGACCCAGTACTTC. It specifies CASSSGETQYF.

The V call is TRBV30, the J call TRBJ2-2, with D maybe TRBD2 (5 bases). There are 15 residues in the CDR3. V was clipped by 1 base and J by 6 bases, with 15 bases between them. Germline CDR1 is GTSNPN and CDR2 is SVGIG (reference sequence). CDR3 in amino acids: CAWSGTRHNAGELFF. CDR3 bases: TGTGCCTGGAGTGGGACTCGACATAACGCCGGGGAGCTGTTTTTT. The whole variable domain, filled in from reference TRBV30 and TRBJ2-2, reads SQTIHQWPATLVQPVGSPLSLECTVEGTSNPNLYWYRQAAGRGLQLLFYSVGIGQISSEVPQNLSASRPQDRQFILSSKKLLLSDSGFYLCAWSGTRHNAGELFFGEGSRLTVL.

V usage is TRBV7-9 and J usage is TRBJ2-6, with a weak D call TRBD2 (5 bases). V lost 0 bases and J lost 4, with 13 bases in between. Germline CDR1 is SEHNR and CDR2 is FQNEAQ (reference sequence). The CDR3 sequence is 17 residues long. This chain's CDR3 is CASSLARALTGANVLTF. The CDR3, as DNA: TGTGCCAGCAGCTTAGCGCGGGCCTTAACGGGGGCCAACGTCCTGACTTTC.

This clone was seen a handful of times. The chain joins TRBV7-2 to TRBJ1-2, with D hard to call. The CDR3 is made up of 11 amino acids. The germline CDR1 and CDR2 sequences are SGHTA and FQGNSA. The V and J ends lost 5 bases and 8 bases respectively, with 9 bases between them. The CDR3 spells CASSPFPGYTF. CDR3 bases: TGTGCCAGCAGCCCATTCCCAGGCTACACCTTC. Full variable domain (remainder filled in from reference TRBV7-2 and TRBJ1-2): GAGVSQSPSNKVTEKGKDVELRCDPISGHTALYWYRQSLGQGLEFLIYFQGNSAPDKSGLPSDRFSAERTGGSVSTLTIQRTQQEDSAVYLCASSPFPGYTFGSGTRLTVV.

V gene TRBV4-3 combines with J gene TRBJ1-3; D unresolved. The CDR3 runs to 13 residues. V shed 1 base and J shed 4 bases, with 5 bases lying between them. Germline CDR1 is LGHNA and CDR2 is YSLEER. The CDR3 region has the DNA TGCGCCAGCAGCCAAGTGGTAGGAAACACCATATATTTT. It yields the protein CASSQVVGNTIYF.

The chain has TRBV2 and TRBJ2-5; D remains unclear. Germline values: CDR1 SNHLY, CDR2 FYNNEI. The germline V and J ends were trimmed by 8 bases and 2 bases, with 6 bases remaining between them. The CDR3 loop spans 11 amino acids. The CDR3 sequence: CASLQQETQYF. Written as DNA, the CDR3 is TGTGCCAGCCTACAGCAAGAGACCCAGTACTTC.

The CDR3 spells CASGSGTTNEKLFF. The CDR3 bases are TGCGCCAGCGGATCAGGAACAACTAATGAAAAACTGTTTTTT. The V gene is TRBV5-1, the J gene TRBJ1-4; D is uncertain. Per the germline V gene, CDR1 is SGHRS and CDR2 is YFSETQ. This CDR3 contains 14 residues. The germline V and J ends were trimmed by 7 bases and 0 bases, with 10 bases remaining between them.

The V call is TRBV30, the J call TRBJ1-6; TRBD1 might be the D (5 bases). Germline assignment: CDR1 GTSNPN and CDR2 SVGIG (reference sequence). This CDR3 region has 15 residues. V was shortened by 1 base and J by 8 bases, with 15 bases between the two germline ends. The CDR3 DNA reads TGTGCCTGGAGTGCAGGGCCAGTGGGCGATTCACCCCTCCACTTT. Its protein is CAWSAGPVGDSPLHF.

This clone has just a few counts. The chain is built from TRBV11-1 and TRBJ2-7, with D possibly being TRBD2 (6 bases). V was trimmed by 1 base and J by 3 bases, leaving 13 bases between them. Per the germline V gene, CDR1 is SGHAT and CDR2 is FQDESV (reference sequence). This CDR3 contains 15 residues. CDR3 protein: CASSLDLSGVYEQYF. CDR3 sequence (DNA): TGTGCCAGCAGCTTAGACCTATCGGGGGTCTACGAGCAGTACTTC.

A few counts support this clone. The chain recombines TRBV30 with TRBJ1-5; D might be TRBD1 (6 bases). V was trimmed by 2 bases and J by 7 bases, leaving 24 bases between them. The CDR3 is 17 amino acids. CDR1 is GTSNPN and CDR2 is SVGIG in the germline V gene (reference sequence). The CDR3: CAWSQKDLKLQGQPQHF. The CDR3, as DNA: TGTGCCTGGAGTCAAAAGGATCTGAAATTACAGGGCCAGCCCCAGCATTTT.

The rearrangement joins TRBV7-3 to TRBJ2-7; D is perhaps TRBD1 (5 bases). Per the germline V gene, CDR1 is SGHTA and CDR2 is FQGTGA. This CDR3 is 10 amino acids long. Trimming took off 10 bases at V and 12 bases at J, with 16 bases between the two ends. Here the CDR3 DNA reads TGTGCCACCGCCCAGGGAAACGGGTACTTC. Its translation is CATAQGNGYF. Supplemented by reference TRBV7-3 and TRBJ2-7, the full variable domain reads GAGVSQTPSNKVTEKGKYVELRCDPISGHTALYWYRQSLGQGPEFLIYFQGTGAADDSGLPNDRFFAVRPEGSVSTLKIQRTERGDSAVYLCATAQGNGYFGPGTRLTVT.

The rearrangement joins TRBV5-1 to TRBJ1-1; D remains unclear. The germline V gene encodes CDR1 SGHRS and CDR2 YFSETQ. Trimming removed 5 bases at V and 4 bases at J, with 12 bases between. The CDR3 covers 13 residues. The CDR3, as DNA: TGCGCCAGCAGAACTGAACAGCGCACTGAAGCTTTCTTT. It yields the protein CASRTEQRTEAFF.

J is TRBJ1-2 and V is TRBV30; the match to TRBD1 covers 7 bases. V trimming: 0 bases; J trimming: 3 bases; junction bases outside the gene matches: 7. CDR1 and CDR2 (germline): GTSNPN, SVGIG (reference sequence). This CDR3 has 15 residues. Written as DNA, the CDR3 is TGTGCCTGGAGTGTGGCAGGGGGGACTTACTATGGCTACACCTTC. Translated, it gives CAWSVAGGTYYGYTF.

This clone was recorded once. The chain joins TRBV2 to TRBJ2-3; perhaps D is TRBD1 or TRBD2 (5 bases each). Trimming took 2 bases from V and 6 from J, leaving 12 bases between them. From germline, CDR1 is SNHLY and CDR2 FYNNEI. This CDR3 contains 14 residues. CDR3 bases: TGTGCCAGCAGTGAATCCGGGGACCCCGATACGCAGTATTTT. It specifies CASSESGDPDTQYF.

V gene TRBV4-1 combines with J gene TRBJ2-6, with 12 bases fitting TRBD2. This CDR3 has 20 amino acids. Germline loops: CDR1 MGHRA, CDR2 YSYEKL. V dropped 3 bases and J dropped 0; count of bases not matched to a gene: 9. CDR3 region: CASSHLGLAGKLSGANVLTF. The CDR3 DNA reads as TGCGCCAGCAGCCACCTAGGACTAGCGGGGAAACTCTCTGGGGCCAACGTCCTGACTTTC.

The V call is TRBV6-5, the J call TRBJ1-1; 7 positions agree with TRBD1. The CDR3 consists of 15 residues. Germline V lookup: CDR1 MNHEY, CDR2 SVGAGI. Trimming at V came to 6 bases and at J to 0 bases, leaving 7 bases not matched to a gene. CDR3 coding DNA: TGTGCCAGCAGCTCTAAGGACAGGCTGAACACTGAAGCTTTCTTT. Translating it yields CASSSKDRLNTEAFF.